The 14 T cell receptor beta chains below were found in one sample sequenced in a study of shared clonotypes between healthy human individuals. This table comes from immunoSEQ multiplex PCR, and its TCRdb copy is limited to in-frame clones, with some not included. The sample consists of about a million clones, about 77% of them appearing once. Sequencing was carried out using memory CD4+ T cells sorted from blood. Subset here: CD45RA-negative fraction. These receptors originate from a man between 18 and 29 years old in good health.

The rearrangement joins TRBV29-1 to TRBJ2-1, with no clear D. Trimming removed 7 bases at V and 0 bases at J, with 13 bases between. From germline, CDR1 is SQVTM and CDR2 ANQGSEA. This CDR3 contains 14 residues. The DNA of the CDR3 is TGCAGCGCCATACTAACCTCCTCCTACAATGAGCAGTTCTTC. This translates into CSAILTSSYNEQFF.

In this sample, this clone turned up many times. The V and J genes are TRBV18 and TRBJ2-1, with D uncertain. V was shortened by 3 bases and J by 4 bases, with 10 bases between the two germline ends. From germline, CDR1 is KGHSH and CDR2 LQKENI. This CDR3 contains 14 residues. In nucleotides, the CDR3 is TGTGCCAGCTCACCGGAAGGGTGGTACAATGAGCAGTTCTTC. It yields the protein CASSPEGWYNEQFF. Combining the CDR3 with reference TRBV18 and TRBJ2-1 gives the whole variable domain NAGVMQNPRHLVRRRGQEARLRCSPMKGHSHVYWYRQLPEEGLKFMVYLQKENIIDESGMPKERFSAEFPKEGPSILRIQQVVRGDSAAYFCASSPEGWYNEQFFGPGTRLTVL.

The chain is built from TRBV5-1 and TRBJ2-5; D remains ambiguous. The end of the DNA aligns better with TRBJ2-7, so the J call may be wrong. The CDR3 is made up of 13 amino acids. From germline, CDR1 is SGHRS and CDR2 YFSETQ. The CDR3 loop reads CASSLPSSPEQYF. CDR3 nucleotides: TGCGCCAGCAGCTTACCCTCCTCCCCCGAGCAGTACTTC.

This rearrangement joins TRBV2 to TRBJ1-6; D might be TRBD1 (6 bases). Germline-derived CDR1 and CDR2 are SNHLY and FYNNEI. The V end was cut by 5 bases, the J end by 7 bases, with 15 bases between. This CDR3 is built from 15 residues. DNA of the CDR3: TGTGCCAGCAGTCCTGAACAGGGAATGAATTCACCCCTCCACTTT. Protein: CASSPEQGMNSPLHF.

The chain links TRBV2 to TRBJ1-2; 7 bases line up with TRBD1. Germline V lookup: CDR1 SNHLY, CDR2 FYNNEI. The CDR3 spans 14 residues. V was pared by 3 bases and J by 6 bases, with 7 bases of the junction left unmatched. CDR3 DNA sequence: TGTGCCAGCAGTGAGACGACAGGGTTTGATGGCTACACCTTC. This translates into CASSETTGFDGYTF.

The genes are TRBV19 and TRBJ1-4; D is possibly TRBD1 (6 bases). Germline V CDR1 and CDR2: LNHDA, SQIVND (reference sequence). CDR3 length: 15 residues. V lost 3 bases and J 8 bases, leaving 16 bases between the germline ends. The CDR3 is CASSIEVAQGEKLFF. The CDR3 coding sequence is TGTGCCAGTAGTATCGAGGTCGCTCAGGGGGAAAAACTGTTTTTT.

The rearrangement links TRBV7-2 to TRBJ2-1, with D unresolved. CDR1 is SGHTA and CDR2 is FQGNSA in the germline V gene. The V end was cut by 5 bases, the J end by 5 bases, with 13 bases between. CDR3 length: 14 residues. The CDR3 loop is CASSGRSSNNEQFF. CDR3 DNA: TGTGCCAGCAGCGGGCGGTCGTCGAACAATGAGCAGTTCTTC.

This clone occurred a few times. The CDR3: CASSPGTGGYPEAFF. Here the CDR3 DNA reads TGTGCCAGCTCACCGGGGACAGGGGGCTATCCTGAAGCTTTCTTT. The V gene is TRBV18, the J gene TRBJ1-1, with 12 positions matching TRBD1. The CDR3 spans 15 residues. V dropped 3 bases and J dropped 6; count of bases not matched to a gene: 5. Germline CDR1 KGHSH, CDR2 LQKENI.

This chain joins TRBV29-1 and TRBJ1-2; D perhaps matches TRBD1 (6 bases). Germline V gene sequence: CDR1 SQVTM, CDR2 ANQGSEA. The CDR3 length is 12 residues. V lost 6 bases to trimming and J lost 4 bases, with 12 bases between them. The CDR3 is CSVLQTGYGYTF. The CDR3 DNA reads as TGCAGCGTCCTCCAGACAGGCTATGGCTACACCTTC. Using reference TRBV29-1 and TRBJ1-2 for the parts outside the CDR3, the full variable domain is SAVISQKPSRDICQRGTSLTIQCQVDSQVTMMFWYRQQPGQSLTLIATANQGSEATYESGFVIDKFPISRPNLTFSTLTVSNMSPEDSSIYLCSVLQTGYGYTFGSGTRLTVV.

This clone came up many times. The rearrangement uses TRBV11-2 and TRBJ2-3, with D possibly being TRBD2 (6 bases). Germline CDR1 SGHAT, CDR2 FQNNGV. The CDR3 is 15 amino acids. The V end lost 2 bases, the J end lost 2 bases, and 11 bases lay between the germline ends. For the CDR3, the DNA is TGTGCCAGCAGCTTAATAGTAGCGGTCACAGATACGCAGTATTTT. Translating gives CASSLIVAVTDTQYF. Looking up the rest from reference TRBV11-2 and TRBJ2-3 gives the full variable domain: EAGVAQSPRYKIIEKRQSVAFWCNPISGHATLYWYQQILGQGPKLLIQFQNNGVVDDSQLPKDRFSAERLKGVDSTLKIQPAKLEDSAVYLCASSLIVAVTDTQYFGPGTRLTVL.

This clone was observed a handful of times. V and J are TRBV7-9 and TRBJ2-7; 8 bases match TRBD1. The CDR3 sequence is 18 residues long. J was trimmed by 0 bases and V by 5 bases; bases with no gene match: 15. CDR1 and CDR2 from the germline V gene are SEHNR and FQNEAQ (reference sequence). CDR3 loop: CASSPKPRGQGISYEQYF. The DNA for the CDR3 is TGTGCCAGCAGCCCGAAACCCCGAGGACAGGGCATCTCCTACGAGCAGTACTTC.

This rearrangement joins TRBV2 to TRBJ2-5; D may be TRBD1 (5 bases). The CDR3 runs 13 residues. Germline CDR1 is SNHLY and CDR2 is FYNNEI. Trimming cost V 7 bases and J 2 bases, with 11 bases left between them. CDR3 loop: CASTRDQQETQYF. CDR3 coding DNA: TGTGCCAGCACCAGGGATCAGCAAGAGACCCAGTACTTC.

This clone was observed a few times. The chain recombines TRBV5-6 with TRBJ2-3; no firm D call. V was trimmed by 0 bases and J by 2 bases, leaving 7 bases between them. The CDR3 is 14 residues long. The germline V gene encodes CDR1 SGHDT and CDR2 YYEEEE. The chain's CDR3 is CASSLVSHTDTQYF. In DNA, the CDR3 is TGTGCCAGCAGCTTGGTTTCGCACACAGATACGCAGTATTTT.

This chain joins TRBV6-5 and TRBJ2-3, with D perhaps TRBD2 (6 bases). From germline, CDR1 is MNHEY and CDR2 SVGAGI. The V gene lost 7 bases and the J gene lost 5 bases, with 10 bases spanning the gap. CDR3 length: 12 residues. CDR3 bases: TGTGCCAGCACCTCGGAGGGAGATACGCAGTATTTT. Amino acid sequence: CASTSEGDTQYF.